This record looks at one TCR beta chain sequence and its context. As yet, its antigen is unknown. The repertoire was sequenced with immunoSEQ multiplex PCR; TCRdb's copy has only in-frame clones and lacks some. This table holds about 84,000 clones, approximately 85% found once. The CDR3 loop spans 15 amino acids. V shed 3 bases, J shed 3 bases, and the junction held 3 bases outside the gene matches. Per the germline V gene, CDR1 is SGHNT and CDR2 is YENEEA. The data belong to a study of T cell responses to AZD1222 COVID-19 vaccine. Study outcomes and limitations: A reported finding is that nearly half of spike-specific TCRs target unmutated variant regions.

This sample comprised peripheral blood, obtained 28 days after the second AZD1222 dose. The receptor's source is an adult who received the AZD1222 COVID-19 vaccine. The chain carries TRBV11-3 and TRBJ2-7; TRBD2 aligns across 12 bases. In nucleotides, the CDR3 is TGTGCCAGCAGCTTGACTAGCGGGAGTTACTACGAGCAGTACTTC. Protein sequence: CASSLTSGSYYEQYF.